This T cell receptor (beta chain) was documented in a study of blood T cells in healthy people across ages. The authors ran a second PCR of about 7 to 12 cycles using a sample-barcoded 5' primer and a J-beta primer mix. TCRdb reanalysed the 5' RACE reads using MiXCR and keeps one entry per CDR3 protein. The sample has 1.5 million to 2 million distinct CDR3 sequences, roughly 28% seen once. CDR3 size: 14 residues. The V gene lost 5 bases and the J gene lost 7 bases, with 15 bases spanning the gap. Germline CDR1 reads SEHNR; CDR2 reads FQNEAQ (reference sequence). This chain joins TRBV7-9 and TRBJ1-5, with D possibly TRBD1 on 6 matching bases. This receptor was obtained from a woman in her 30s in good health. The source material was blood. CDR3 residues: CASSPSDRIQPQHF. CDR3 nucleotides: TGTGCCAGCAGCCCTAGTGACAGGATACAGCCCCAGCATTTT.